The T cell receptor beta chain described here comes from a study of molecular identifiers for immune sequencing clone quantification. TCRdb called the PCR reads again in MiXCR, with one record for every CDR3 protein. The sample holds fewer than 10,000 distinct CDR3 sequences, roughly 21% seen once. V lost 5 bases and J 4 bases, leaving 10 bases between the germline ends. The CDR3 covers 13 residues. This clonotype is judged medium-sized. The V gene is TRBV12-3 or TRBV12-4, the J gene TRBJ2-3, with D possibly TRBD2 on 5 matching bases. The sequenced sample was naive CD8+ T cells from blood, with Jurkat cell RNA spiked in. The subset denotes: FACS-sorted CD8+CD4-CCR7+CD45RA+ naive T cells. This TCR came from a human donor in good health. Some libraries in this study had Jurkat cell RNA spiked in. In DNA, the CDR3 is TGTGCCAGCAGTCCTTTTAGCGCAGATACGCAGTATTTT. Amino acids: CASSPFSADTQYF.